Listed below are T cell receptor beta chains from one sample, sequenced in a study of shared clonotypes between healthy human individuals. Libraries were prepared by immunoSEQ multiplex PCR; TCRdb keeps only in-frame clonotypes and omits some of them. The table records 2 million to 2.5 million clones, roughly 93% of them present only once. Sequenced: naive CD4+ T cells from PBMCs. Source of these receptors: a young man in good health. Some clones in this sample may be carry-over from other donors' samples. The CDR3 runs from the conserved cysteine through the conserved F or W. Fields, in order: CDR3 protein, CDR3 DNA, clone size, D gene, J gene, V gene. D genes are given only for firm matches. Size tells how often a clone was seen (once, few, many) or the class of an expanded clone, and some rows leave it out.

CDR3: CASSRTGVTEAFF; DNA: TGTGCCAGTAGTAGAACAGGGGTTACTGAAGCTTTCTTT; size: NA; D: TRBD1; J: TRBJ1-1; V: TRBV19
CDR3: CASSGGTKNTEAFF; DNA: TGTGCCAGCAGTGGGGGGACAAAGAACACTGAAGCTTTCTTT; size: NA; D: NA; J: TRBJ1-1; V: TRBV28
CDR3: CASSRFVSHGTNYEQYF; DNA: TGTGCCAGCAGTCGCTTCGTTAGCCACGGGACCAACTACGAGCAGTACTTC; size: NA; D: NA; J: TRBJ2-7; V: TRBV27
CDR3: CASRPIQGTGELFF; DNA: TGTGCCAGCAGACCAATACAGGGAACCGGGGAGCTGTTTTTT; size: NA; D: NA; J: TRBJ2-2; V: TRBV11-2
CDR3: CAISPGLVVYNEQFF; DNA: TGTGCCATCAGCCCGGGACTAGTAGTCTACAATGAGCAGTTCTTC; size: NA; D: TRBD2; J: TRBJ2-1; V: TRBV10-3
CDR3: CASSGQQGNTIYF; DNA: TGTGCCAGTAGTGGCCAACAGGGAAACACCATATATTTT; size: NA; D: NA; J: TRBJ1-3; V: TRBV19
CDR3: CASSLTASGRIGELFF; DNA: TGTGCCAGCAGCTTAACGGCTAGCGGGAGGATAGGGGAGCTGTTTTTT; size: NA; D: TRBD2; J: TRBJ2-2; V: TRBV7-3
CDR3: CASSPGTTVNIQYF; DNA: TGTGCCAGCAGTCCCGGGACCACCGTGAACATTCAGTACTTC; size: NA; D: NA; J: TRBJ2-4; V: TRBV28
CDR3: CASSLLPGQGPAHTEAFF; DNA: TGTGCCAGCAGCTTATTACCGGGACAGGGGCCCGCACACACTGAAGCTTTCTTT; size: NA; D: TRBD1; J: TRBJ1-1; V: TRBV7-9
CDR3: CAISRAGGNQPQHF; DNA: TGTGCCATCAGCCGAGCAGGGGGCAATCAGCCCCAGCATTTT; size: NA; D: NA; J: TRBJ1-5; V: TRBV10-3
CDR3: CASSYIQGARGYGYTF; DNA: TGTGCCAGCAGCTATATACAGGGGGCGCGTGGCTATGGCTACACCTTC; size: NA; D: TRBD1; J: TRBJ1-2; V: TRBV13
CDR3: CASSPAYEQYF; DNA: TGTGCCAGCTCACCAGCTTACGAGCAGTACTTC; size: NA; D: NA; J: TRBJ2-7; V: TRBV18
CDR3: CASSLGTANTEAFF; DNA: TGCGCCAGCAGCCTGGGGACAGCGAACACTGAAGCTTTCTTT; size: NA; D: TRBD1; J: TRBJ1-1; V: TRBV5-1
CDR3: CASSLEGGPWNEQFF; DNA: TGTGCCAGCAGCTTAGAGGGAGGGCCTTGGAATGAGCAGTTCTTC; size: NA; D: TRBD2; J: TRBJ2-1; V: TRBV11-3
CDR3: CASSFRLSLSYNEQFF; DNA: TGCGCCAGCAGCTTTAGGTTGTCTTTGTCCTACAATGAGCAGTTCTTC; size: NA; D: NA; J: TRBJ2-1; V: TRBV5-1
CDR3: CASSMPPDAAYGYTF; DNA: TGTGCCAGCAGCATGCCCCCGGACGCGGCCTATGGCTACACCTTC; size: NA; D: NA; J: TRBJ1-2; V: TRBV28
CDR3: CASSPPRQGWTKNIQYF; DNA: TGTGCCAGCAGCCCACCCCGGCAGGGTTGGACCAAAAACATTCAGTACTTC; size: NA; D: NA; J: TRBJ2-4; V: TRBV28
CDR3: CASSPGAWHGTGELFF; DNA: TGTGCCAGCAGCCCCGGGGCGTGGCACGGCACCGGGGAGCTGTTTTTT; size: NA; D: NA; J: TRBJ2-2; V: TRBV9
CDR3: CASSEGPNYGYTF; DNA: TGTGCCAGCAGCGAAGGCCCTAACTATGGCTACACCTTC; size: NA; D: NA; J: TRBJ1-2; V: TRBV7-9
CDR3: CAISESMGGSPLHF; DNA: TGTGCCATCAGTGAGTCGATGGGCGGGTCACCCCTCCACTTT; size: NA; D: NA; J: TRBJ1-6; V: TRBV10-3
CDR3: CASGWSLRDRHNQPQHF; DNA: TGTGCTAGTGGTTGGTCCCTCCGGGACAGACACAATCAGCCCCAGCATTTT; size: NA; D: TRBD1; J: TRBJ1-5; V: TRBV12-5
CDR3: CASSPQGARANVLTF; DNA: TGTGCCAGCAGTCCTCAGGGTGCCCGCGCCAACGTCCTGACTTTC; size: NA; D: NA; J: TRBJ2-6; V: TRBV28
CDR3: CASSLGDFSYEQYF; DNA: TGTGCCAGCAGCTTAGGAGACTTCTCCTACGAGCAGTACTTC; size: NA; D: NA; J: TRBJ2-7; V: TRBV7-9
CDR3: CASSDRASFTDTQYF; DNA: TGTGCCAGCAGTGATCGGGCCTCTTTCACAGATACGCAGTATTTT; size: NA; D: NA; J: TRBJ2-3; V: TRBV2
CDR3: CASRDDRSYYGYTF; DNA: TGTGCCAGCAGGGATGACAGGTCTTACTATGGCTACACCTTC; size: NA; D: NA; J: TRBJ1-2; V: TRBV6-1
CDR3: CASSVPIRKRYEQYF; DNA: TGTGCCAGCAGCGTTCCAATCCGGAAAAGGTACGAGCAGTACTTC; size: NA; D: NA; J: TRBJ2-7; V: TRBV21-1
CDR3: CASSLEGGTQPQHF; DNA: TGTGCCAGCAGCTTAGAGGGAGGGACGCAGCCCCAGCATTTT; size: NA; D: NA; J: TRBJ1-5; V: TRBV7-2
CDR3: CASSQRLVGRYNEQFF; DNA: TGCGCCAGCAGCCAACGACTGGTCGGGAGATACAATGAGCAGTTCTTC; size: NA; D: NA; J: TRBJ2-1; V: TRBV4-1
CDR3: CASSVQGLGNEQFF; DNA: TGTGCCAGCAGCGTACAGGGGCTAGGAAATGAGCAGTTCTTC; size: NA; D: TRBD1; J: TRBJ2-1; V: TRBV5-4
CDR3: CASSILRQGSDEQFF; DNA: TGTGCCAGTAGTATCTTGAGACAGGGGTCGGATGAGCAGTTCTTC; size: NA; D: TRBD1; J: TRBJ2-1; V: TRBV19
CDR3: CSGSWASNTEAFF; DNA: TGCAGCGGTAGTTGGGCTTCCAACACTGAAGCTTTCTTT; size: few; D: NA; J: TRBJ1-1; V: TRBV29-1
CDR3: CASSHFWQPMNTEAFF; DNA: TGCGCCAGCAGCCATTTTTGGCAGCCCATGAACACTGAAGCTTTCTTT; size: once; D: NA; J: TRBJ1-1; V: TRBV4-1
CDR3: CASSEAWSGMQYF; DNA: TGTGCCAGCAGTGAGGCTTGGAGCGGTATGCAGTATTTT; size: NA; D: NA; J: TRBJ2-3; V: TRBV6-1
CDR3: CASTPDSWETQYF; DNA: TGTGCCAGCACCCCGGACAGTTGGGAGACCCAGTACTTC; size: NA; D: NA; J: TRBJ2-5; V: TRBV28
CDR3: CASSLAPGTEAFF; DNA: TGTGCCAGCAGCTTAGCTCCGGGGACTGAAGCTTTCTTT; size: NA; D: NA; J: TRBJ1-1; V: TRBV11-2
CDR3: CASFRGYEQYF; DNA: TGTGCCAGCTTCCGGGGATACGAGCAGTACTTC; size: once; D: NA; J: TRBJ2-7; V: TRBV6-5
CDR3: CASRGRAEQCF; DNA: TGTGCCAGCCGCGGACGGGCCGAGCAGTGCTTC; size: NA; D: NA; J: TRBJ2-7; V: TRBV6-6